One sample yielded the 19 T cell receptor beta chains listed below, sequenced in a study of CD8 T cells in ankylosing spondylitis. TCRdb redid the calling of the 5' RACE reads with MiXCR, one entry per CDR3 protein. The repertoire consists of over 100,000 distinct CDR3 sequences, with over 6.5% occurring once and the leading ten covering 12%. The sequenced sample was blood, either unsorted or a sorted T cell fraction (not recorded which). Source of these receptors: a male donor with ankylosing spondylitis or in good health (not recorded which).

This clonotype showed up many times. The chain couples TRBV7-2 to TRBJ2-2; 8 nucleotides align to TRBD2. This CDR3 has 16 residues. Germline trimming cut 5 bases from V and 5 bases from J; bases unmatched to any gene: 10. The germline V gene encodes CDR1 SGHTA and CDR2 FQGNSA. DNA of the CDR3: TGTGCCAGCAGCCCGCCGGGACTAGAGGGTACCGGGGAGCTGTTTTTT. Translation: CASSPPGLEGTGELFF. The complete variable domain, with remaining parts taken from reference TRBV7-2 and TRBJ2-2, reads GAGVSQSPSNKVTEKGKDVELRCDPISGHTALYWYRQSLGQGLEFLIYFQGNSAPDKSGLPSDRFSAERTGGSVSTLTIQRTQQEDSAVYLCASSPPGLEGTGELFFGEGSRLTVL.

This clonotype was counted ten times or more. V and J are TRBV5-1 and TRBJ1-5; 7 bases are a match to TRBD1. V shed 3 bases and J 3 bases; nucleotides not matched to a gene: 9. Looked up from germline, CDR1 is SGHRS and CDR2 is YFSETQ. The length of the CDR3 is 16 residues. DNA for the CDR3: TGCGCCAGCAGCTATGGGGGAACAGGGGTCAATCAGCCCCAGCATTTT. It specifies CASSYGGTGVNQPQHF.

This clonotype was recorded at least ten times. The CDR3 is CASSQPQGGRNTGELFF. Here the CDR3 DNA reads TGCGCCAGCAGCCAGCCCCAGGGGGGGAGGAACACCGGGGAGCTGTTTTTT. The rearrangement uses TRBV4-1 and TRBJ2-2, with D perhaps being TRBD1 or TRBD2 (7 bases each). Germline CDR1 reads MGHRA; CDR2 reads YSYEKL. V gave up 3 bases and J gave up 1 base, with 15 bases separating them. This CDR3 contains 17 residues.

This clonotype was seen at least ten times. This chain connects TRBV29-1 to TRBJ1-3; D is uncertain. Germline CDR1 SQVTM, CDR2 ANQGSEA. V dropped 4 bases and J dropped 0 bases, with 10 bases sitting between them. The CDR3 runs 14 residues. The CDR3 loop is CSVGEGLSGNTIYF. CDR3 nucleotide sequence: TGCAGCGTTGGCGAAGGGCTCTCTGGAAACACCATATATTTT.

J is TRBJ2-7 and V is TRBV20-1; tentatively, D is TRBD1 (6 bases). Trimming left V 6 bases short and J 3 bases short, with 15 bases between. The CDR3 covers 13 residues. Germline CDR1 and CDR2: DFQATT and SNEGSKA (reference sequence). DNA of the CDR3: TGCAGTGCCAGACGTCCAGGGGACTACGAGCAGTACTTC. Protein sequence: CSARRPGDYEQYF.

This chain uses TRBV28 with TRBJ1-4, with D unresolved. Germline assignment: CDR1 MDHEN and CDR2 SYDVKM. The CDR3 loop spans 14 amino acids. Trimming stripped 7 bases from V and 0 bases from J, with 9 bases between. CDR3 in amino acids: CASTLNPTNEKLFF. CDR3 bases: TGTGCCAGCACCCTCAATCCAACTAATGAAAAACTGTTTTTT.

Many counts were recorded for this clonotype. The rearrangement uses TRBV5-5 and TRBJ2-7, with 9 bases identical to TRBD1. This CDR3 spans 14 amino acids. Germline V lookup: CDR1 SGHKS, CDR2 YYEKEE (reference sequence). The V segment lost 5 bases and the J segment 3 bases; nucleotides outside the gene matches: 6. Here the CDR3 reads CASRSGQGIYEQYF. The CDR3 bases are TGTGCCAGCAGATCGGGACAGGGAATCTACGAGCAGTACTTC.

In its sample, this clonotype was seen many times. The gene calls are TRBV20-1 and TRBJ1-5; no definite D call. Germline-derived CDR1 and CDR2 are DFQATT and SNEGSKA (reference sequence). This CDR3 has 15 residues. Trimming removed 5 bases from V and 0 bases from J, with 14 bases in between. The CDR3 sequence is CSAAGRQVSNQPQHF. The CDR3 DNA follows: TGCAGTGCTGCCGGTAGGCAGGTTAGCAATCAGCCCCAGCATTTT.

This clonotype was seen many times. J is TRBJ2-1 and V is TRBV12-3 or TRBV12-4; a weak D match, TRBD1 (6 bases). V was pared by 3 bases and J by 9 bases, with 15 bases between. The CDR3 runs to 14 residues. In nucleotides, the CDR3 is TGTGCCAGCAGTTTTTCAGTCAGGGGAACTGAGCAGTTCTTC. Residues: CASSFSVRGTEQFF.

This clonotype has at least ten counts. This chain connects TRBV28 to TRBJ2-5, with 10 bases identical to TRBD2. Looked up from germline, CDR1 is MDHEN and CDR2 is SYDVKM. The CDR3 runs to 14 residues. Trimming removed 6 bases from V and 0 bases from J; junction bases left unmatched: 1. CDR3 protein: CASRLAGNQETQYF. CDR3 nucleotides: TGTGCCAGCAGACTAGCGGGGAACCAAGAGACCCAGTACTTC.

This clonotype showed up many times. The chain recombines TRBV5-1 with TRBJ2-7, with D perhaps TRBD2 (6 bases). The CDR3 is 15 amino acids. The ends were cut back, 0 bases at V and 3 bases at J, with 13 bases in the middle. Germline V gene data show CDR1 as SGHRS and CDR2 as YFSETQ. The CDR3 DNA is TGCGCCAGCAGCTTGGCGGGGGAACTTCTCTACGAGCAGTACTTC. Protein: CASSLAGELLYEQYF. The whole variable domain, filled in from reference TRBV5-1 and TRBJ2-7, reads KAGVTQTPRYLIKTRGQQVTLSCSPISGHRSVSWYQQTPGQGLQFLFEYFSETQRNKGNFPGRFSGRQFSNSRSEMNVSTLELGDSALYLCASSLAGELLYEQYFGPGTRLTVT.

This clonotype has at least ten counts. The chain combines TRBV12-3 or TRBV12-4 with TRBJ1-2; D ambiguous. CDR3 size: 11 residues. V lost 7 bases and J 7 bases, leaving 10 bases between the germline ends. CDR3 nucleotide sequence: TGTGCCAGCACTTCGGGCGGTGGCTACACCTTC. Translating gives CASTSGGGYTF.

This clonotype was picked up many times. The chain is built from TRBV5-1 and TRBJ2-4, with 10 bases identical to TRBD2. V gave up 4 bases and J gave up 8 bases; unmatched junction bases: 9. The CDR3 loop spans 15 amino acids. Germline-derived CDR1 and CDR2 are SGHRS and YFSETQ. The CDR3 protein is CASSPISGGGDIQYF. The DNA of the CDR3 is TGCGCCAGCAGCCCTATCAGCGGGGGGGGAGACATTCAGTACTTC.

This clonotype was recorded many times. The chain recombines TRBV5-5 with TRBJ2-5; 7 bases fit TRBD2. V lost 4 bases to trimming and J lost 3 bases; unmatched junction nucleotides: 6. The CDR3 contains 14 residues. In germline, CDR1 is SGHKS, CDR2 YYEKEE (reference sequence). CDR3 sequence (DNA): TGTGCCAGCAGCCAGATGGGAGGGGAAGAGACCCAGTACTTC. Its translation: CASSQMGGEETQYF.

This clonotype was seen ten or more times. The rearrangement joins TRBV3-1 to TRBJ2-2, with D unclear. V lost 8 bases and J 2 bases, leaving 3 bases between the germline ends. This CDR3 has 11 residues. From germline, CDR1 is LGHDT and CDR2 YNNKEL (reference sequence). Written as DNA, the CDR3 is TGTGCCAGCTTAAACACCGGGGAGCTGTTTTTT. Its translation is CASLNTGELFF.

This clonotype was seen repeatedly, ten times or more. The rearrangement links TRBV13 to TRBJ2-7; possible D gene TRBD2, 5 bases. V lost 1 base, J lost 5 bases, and 12 bases lay in between. Per the germline V gene, CDR1 is PRHDT and CDR2 is FYEKMQ (reference sequence). The CDR3 runs to 14 residues. CDR3 in DNA: TGTGCCAGCAGCTTAGCGTTTGAGGGCGACGAGCAGTACTTC. Translating it yields CASSLAFEGDEQYF.

There are many counts of this clonotype. At one of its ends the junction is not consistent with the germline gene, which may arise from a read error. The gene calls are TRBV5-1 and TRBJ1-1; D may be TRBD1 (5 bases). The CDR3 consists of 13 residues. Germline V gene lookup returns CDR1 SGHRS and CDR2 YFSETQ. The CDR3 loop is CASSLVGETEAFF. The CDR3 DNA reads TGTGCCAGCAGCTTGGTGGGGGAGACTGAAGCTTTCTTT.

This clonotype has at least ten counts. J is TRBJ1-5 and V is TRBV5-1, with a weak D call TRBD1 (5 bases). Trimming shortened V by 0 bases and J by 4 bases, and 11 bases separated the two germline ends. CDR3 length equals 15 residues. Germline-derived CDR1 and CDR2 are SGHRS and YFSETQ. This CDR3 reads CASSLDGDGNQPQHF. CDR3 nucleotides: TGCGCCAGCAGCTTGGATGGGGACGGGAATCAGCCCCAGCATTTT.

Many counts were recorded for this clonotype. The V call is TRBV27, the J call TRBJ2-7; 12 bases match TRBD2. The CDR3 is 18 amino acids. The V segment lost 4 bases and the J segment 5 bases; nucleotides outside the gene matches: 15. The germline gives CDR1 MNHEY, CDR2 SMNVEV (reference sequence). In DNA form, the CDR3 reads TGTGCCAGCAGTTCTTGGACTAGCGGGGTAGGGGATCCTAACGAGCAGTACTTC. Amino acids: CASSSWTSGVGDPNEQYF.